This is a list of T cell receptor beta chains from one sample in a study of diagnostic markers for celiac disease. After re-calling the reads, TCRdb lists one entry per CDR3 protein, DNA absent. This sample's clone table lists roughly 670 distinct CDR3 sequences. The material sequenced was either unsorted cells or a sorted T cell fraction (not recorded which). Source of these receptors: a human donor. Each CDR3 is given with its conserved first and last residue. Clone size appears in some rows only: once, few, many, or a class for an expanded clone.

cdr3_aa: CASSVSTGVGTEAFF
clone_size: .
cdr3_length: 15
j_call: TRBJ1-1
v_call: TRBV2

cdr3_aa: CSARDLAGPPNEQFF
clone_size: medium-sized
cdr3_length: 15
j_call: TRBJ2-1
v_call: TRBV20-1

cdr3_aa: CASSARRGSTDTQYF
clone_size: .
cdr3_length: 15
j_call: TRBJ2-3
v_call: TRBV9

cdr3_aa: CSVEMTTGGTEAFF
clone_size: medium-sized
cdr3_length: 14
j_call: TRBJ1-1
v_call: TRBV29-1

cdr3_aa: CASSQGGNTGELFF
clone_size: large
cdr3_length: 14
j_call: TRBJ2-2
v_call: TRBV5-1

cdr3_aa: CASSLYSRGYGYTF
clone_size: .
cdr3_length: 14
j_call: TRBJ1-2
v_call: TRBV27

cdr3_aa: CASSPGNLGQPQHF
clone_size: large
cdr3_length: 14
j_call: TRBJ1-5
v_call: TRBV27

cdr3_aa: CASSLAGDTYNEQFF
clone_size: medium-sized
cdr3_length: 15
j_call: TRBJ2-1
v_call: TRBV5-1

cdr3_aa: CASSQGEVTGELFF
clone_size: large
cdr3_length: 14
j_call: TRBJ2-2
v_call: TRBV4-2

cdr3_aa: CAIAAGVSYEQYF
clone_size: .
cdr3_length: 13
j_call: TRBJ2-7
v_call: TRBV10-3

cdr3_aa: CASSPRVGTEAFF
clone_size: .
cdr3_length: 13
j_call: TRBJ1-1
v_call: TRBV7-6

cdr3_aa: CSARGGADGNTIYF
clone_size: .
cdr3_length: 14
j_call: TRBJ1-3
v_call: TRBV20-1

cdr3_aa: CASRERGLAFF
clone_size: .
cdr3_length: 11
j_call: TRBJ1-1
v_call: TRBV7-9

cdr3_aa: CASRRTGSNTGELFF
clone_size: .
cdr3_length: 15
j_call: TRBJ2-2
v_call: TRBV27

cdr3_aa: CSARGTRRTDTQYF
clone_size: .
cdr3_length: 14
j_call: TRBJ2-3
v_call: TRBV20-1

cdr3_aa: CAWSVGRYEQYF
clone_size: .
cdr3_length: 12
j_call: TRBJ2-7
v_call: TRBV30

cdr3_aa: CASSSLGGGLQTF
clone_size: .
cdr3_length: 13
j_call: TRBJ1-2
v_call: TRBV3-1

cdr3_aa: CASSLGEVTGELFF
clone_size: large
cdr3_length: 14
j_call: TRBJ2-2
v_call: TRBV4-2

cdr3_aa: CASSPETDTQYF
clone_size: .
cdr3_length: 12
j_call: TRBJ2-3
v_call: TRBV18

cdr3_aa: CASSSPGQAKEKLFF
clone_size: .
cdr3_length: 15
j_call: TRBJ1-4
v_call: TRBV28

cdr3_aa: CSAGLRNRAPIQYF
clone_size: .
cdr3_length: 14
j_call: TRBJ2-4
v_call: TRBV20-1

cdr3_aa: CASSERQGAGYEQYF
clone_size: .
cdr3_length: 15
j_call: TRBJ2-7
v_call: TRBV9